The 20 T cell receptor beta chains listed next were all sequenced from one sample in a study of blood T cell repertoires in COVID-19. The table came from immunoSEQ multiplex PCR; TCRdb's copy has only in-frame clones and leaves some out. The sample shows a few hundred thousand clones, about 87% of them seen only once. The sample taken for sequencing was PBMCs or T cells enriched from blood (not recorded which). These TCRs come from a man aged 25 to 45 who had recovered from COVID-19.

J is TRBJ2-1 and V is TRBV10-3; TRBD2 agrees at 14 bases. Per germline, CDR1 ENHRY and CDR2 SYGVKD. The CDR3 has 16 amino acids. With 6 bases clipped from V and 4 bases from J, the junction kept 5 bases outside the gene matches. The CDR3 protein is CAISGTSGSGYNEQFF. In DNA, the CDR3 is TGTGCCATCAGCGGGACTAGCGGGAGCGGGTACAATGAGCAGTTCTTC.

This chain uses TRBV6-1 with TRBJ2-1; D is ambiguous. V lost 1 base and J 0 bases, leaving 4 bases between the germline ends. The CDR3 loop spans 14 amino acids. Germline V CDR1 and CDR2: MNHNS, SASEGT. CDR3 nucleotides: TGTGCCAGCAGTGAAGTGAGCTCCTACAATGAGCAGTTCTTC. It specifies CASSEVSSYNEQFF.

The chain links TRBV5-4 to TRBJ1-4; D gene unclear. The CDR3 has 15 amino acids. The germline V and J ends were trimmed by 2 bases and 0 bases, with 8 bases remaining between them. Germline CDR1 SGHNT, CDR2 YYREEE (reference sequence). The CDR3 nucleotides are TGTGCCAGCAGCTTCGCGGGAACAACTAATGAAAAACTGTTTTTT. It specifies CASSFAGTTNEKLFF.

This chain connects TRBV21-1 to TRBJ2-7; TRBD1 is taken as the D call from the table, unchecked against the DNA. TRBV21-1 is deemed a pseudogene. This CDR3 has 13 residues. The CDR3 sequence: CASPPQGSYEQYF. The CDR3 DNA reads TGTGCCAGCCCCCCGCAGGGCTCCTACGAGCAGTACTTC.

The chain joins TRBV7-2 to TRBJ2-2; D unresolved. CDR1 is SGHTA, CDR2 FQGNSA, per germline. Trimming removed 2 bases from V and 0 bases from J, with 4 bases in between. The CDR3 length is 14 residues. CDR3 region: CASSLWPNTGELFF. DNA for the CDR3: TGTGCCAGCAGCTTATGGCCGAACACCGGGGAGCTGTTTTTT.

The chain combines TRBV6-2 or TRBV6-3 with TRBJ2-5; possible D gene TRBD1, 6 bases. Trimming took off 4 bases at V and 4 bases at J, with 16 bases between the two ends. Germline values: CDR1 MNHEY, CDR2 SVGEGT. This CDR3 contains 15 residues. CDR3 residues: CASSFPRTVRETQYF. The CDR3 bases are TGTGCCAGCAGTTTCCCCCGGACAGTAAGAGAGACCCAGTACTTC.

The chain carries TRBV6-5 and TRBJ2-1; 8 bases are a match to TRBD2. The ends lost 7 bases at V and 7 bases at J; junction bases unmatched: 6. The V gene's germline CDR1 is MNHEY and CDR2 SVGAGI. The CDR3 spans 13 residues. CDR3 DNA sequence: TGTGCCAGCAAAGTAGCGGGGTTGAATGAGCAGTTCTTC. Its translation: CASKVAGLNEQFF.

A remark on this clone: The junction departs from the called germline gene at one end, perhaps through a read error. The rearrangement links TRBV13 to TRBJ1-1; 8 nucleotides match TRBD1. The CDR3 is 13 amino acids. Germline values: CDR1 PRHDT, CDR2 FYEKMQ (reference sequence). The CDR3: CASSLAGGRGLVF. CDR3 in DNA: TGTGCCAGCAGCTTAGCGGGGGGCAGGGGGCTCGTCTTT. Filled out from reference TRBV13 and TRBJ1-1, the complete variable domain reads AAGVIQSPRHLIKEKRETATLKCYPIPRHDTVYWYQQGPGQDPQFLISFYEKMQSDKGSIPDRFSAQQFSDYHSELNMSSLELGDSALYFCASSLAGGRGLVFGQGTRLTVV.

This chain uses TRBV30 with TRBJ1-3, with D unclear. In germline, CDR1 is GTSNPN, CDR2 SVGIG (reference sequence). Trimming took 1 base from V and 0 from J, leaving 13 bases between them. This CDR3 is 16 amino acids long. CDR3 residues: CAWSGHGGYSGNTIYF. The CDR3 DNA follows: TGTGCCTGGAGTGGACACGGCGGGTACTCTGGAAACACCATATATTTT. The complete variable domain, with remaining parts taken from reference TRBV30 and TRBJ1-3, reads SQTIHQWPATLVQPVGSPLSLECTVEGTSNPNLYWYRQAAGRGLQLLFYSVGIGQISSEVPQNLSASRPQDRQFILSSKKLLLSDSGFYLCAWSGHGGYSGNTIYFGEGSWLTVV.

This clone was counted only a few times. The genes are TRBV19 and TRBJ1-1; D is uncertain. V was clipped by 5 bases and J by 11 bases, with 15 bases between them. Germline-derived CDR1 and CDR2 are LNHDA and SQIVND (reference sequence). The CDR3 covers 12 residues. CDR3: CASSETRVGAFF. For the CDR3, the DNA is TGTGCCAGTAGTGAGACTCGAGTTGGGGCTTTCTTT.

In its sample, this clone was seen a few times. V gene TRBV5-8 combines with J gene TRBJ2-7; 13 bases align to TRBD2. Germline CDR1 is SGHTS and CDR2 is YDEGEE. V shed 6 bases, J shed 4 bases, and the junction held 13 bases outside the gene matches. The CDR3 extends over 17 amino acids. In nucleotides, the CDR3 is TGTGCCAGCAACATAGCGACTAGCGGGAGGAGAGAATACGAGCAGTACTTC. Protein product: CASNIATSGRREYEQYF.

The chain carries TRBV7-6 and TRBJ1-1; a weak D match, TRBD1 (5 bases). Germline V gene data show CDR1 as SGHVS and CDR2 as FNYEAQ. Trimming pared 1 base from V and 2 bases from J, leaving 8 bases between. The CDR3 covers 14 residues. CDR3 sequence: CASSLDRQNTEAFF. CDR3 DNA sequence: TGTGCCAGCAGCTTAGACAGGCAAAACACTGAAGCTTTCTTT.

The J gene is TRBJ1-5, the V gene TRBV28; 7 positions match TRBD1. This CDR3 is 15 amino acids long. J was trimmed by 7 bases and V by 3 bases; bases with no gene match: 9. The germline gives CDR1 MDHEN, CDR2 SYDVKM. CDR3 nucleotide sequence: TGTGCCAGCAGTTTTGGAAACAGGGGCAGGCAGCCCCAGCATTTT. Its protein product is CASSFGNRGRQPQHF.

The chain has TRBV6-5 and TRBJ2-7, with D possibly TRBD2 on 5 matching bases. The CDR3 loop spans 15 amino acids. CDR1 and CDR2 from the germline V gene are MNHEY and SVGAGI. Trimming took 6 bases from V and 0 from J, leaving 15 bases between them. CDR3 coding DNA: TGTGCCAGCAGCCCGGACCTTGCGGGCTCCTACGAGCAGTACTTC. Translating it yields CASSPDLAGSYEQYF.

The chain employs TRBV9 and TRBJ1-5; TRBD1 agrees at 10 bases. The CDR3 length is 15 residues. The junction had 5 bases not matched to a gene; V was cut back by 4 bases and J by 4 bases. Germline assignment: CDR1 SGDLS and CDR2 YYNGEE. CDR3: CASSTTGGVNQPQHF. DNA for the CDR3: TGTGCCAGCAGCACGACAGGGGGCGTTAATCAGCCCCAGCATTTT. The variable domain in full, with the rest retrieved from reference TRBV9 and TRBJ1-5, is DSGVTQTPKHLITATGQRVTLRCSPRSGDLSVYWYQQSLDQGLQFLIQYYNGEERAKGNILERFSAQQFPDLHSELNLSSLELGDSALYFCASSTTGGVNQPQHFGDGTRLSIL.

This rearrangement joins TRBV11-2 to TRBJ1-1; 10 bases match TRBD1. With 2 bases clipped from V and 1 base from J, the junction kept 7 bases outside the gene matches. The CDR3 extends over 17 amino acids. The germline CDR1 and CDR2 sequences are SGHAT and FQNNGV. CDR3 residues: CASSLSTGGLKNTEAFF. The DNA for the CDR3 is TGTGCCAGCAGCTTATCGACAGGGGGCTTAAAGAACACTGAAGCTTTCTTT.

This clone has at least ten counts. The V call is TRBV4-1, the J call TRBJ1-2; 8 positions match TRBD1. CDR1 is MGHRA and CDR2 is YSYEKL in the germline V gene. J gave up 3 bases and V 2 bases, and 11 bases lay outside the gene matches. This CDR3 spans 17 amino acids. The CDR3 protein is CASSQLVNRGRDYGYTF. Written as DNA, the CDR3 is TGCGCCAGCAGCCAACTCGTAAACAGGGGGAGAGACTATGGCTACACCTTC.

The gene calls are TRBV27 and TRBJ2-5, with TRBD2 matching 9 bases. Germline V gene lookup returns CDR1 MNHEY and CDR2 SMNVEV (reference sequence). The CDR3 sequence is 14 residues long. The ends lost 2 bases at V and 6 bases at J; junction bases unmatched: 4. As DNA, the CDR3 is TGTGCCAGCAGTTTAGGGCTAGCGGGAAAGACCCAGTACTTC. This sequence encodes CASSLGLAGKTQYF.

V usage is TRBV5-1 and J usage is TRBJ2-7; 9 bases match TRBD1. CDR1 is SGHRS and CDR2 is YFSETQ in the germline V gene. With V trimmed by 1 base and J by 4 bases, 9 bases remained unmatched. This CDR3 is 16 amino acids long. CDR3 residues: CASSLLRTGDQYEQYF. CDR3 nucleotides: TGCGCCAGCAGCTTGTTACGGACAGGGGACCAATACGAGCAGTACTTC.

The chain couples TRBV7-8 to TRBJ1-4; D gene unclear. Trimming removed 1 base from V and 2 bases from J, with 11 bases in between. The germline V gene encodes CDR1 SGHVS and CDR2 FQNEAQ. The CDR3 is 16 residues long. The CDR3 sequence is CASSLGRVFTNEKLFF. The DNA for the CDR3 is TGTGCCAGCAGCTTAGGCCGGGTCTTTACTAATGAAAAACTGTTTTTT.